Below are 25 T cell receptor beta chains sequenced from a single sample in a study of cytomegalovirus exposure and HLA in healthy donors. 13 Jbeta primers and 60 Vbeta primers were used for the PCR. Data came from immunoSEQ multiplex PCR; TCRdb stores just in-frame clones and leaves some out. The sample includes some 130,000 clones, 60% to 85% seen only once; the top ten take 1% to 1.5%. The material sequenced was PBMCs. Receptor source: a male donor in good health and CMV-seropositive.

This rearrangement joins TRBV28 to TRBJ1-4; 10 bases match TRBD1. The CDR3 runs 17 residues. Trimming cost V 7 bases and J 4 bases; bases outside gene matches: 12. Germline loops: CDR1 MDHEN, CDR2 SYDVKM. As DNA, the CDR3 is TGTGCCAGCACCGACACAGGACAGGGGGAGGATAATGAAAAACTGTTTTTT. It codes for CASTDTGQGEDNEKLFF.

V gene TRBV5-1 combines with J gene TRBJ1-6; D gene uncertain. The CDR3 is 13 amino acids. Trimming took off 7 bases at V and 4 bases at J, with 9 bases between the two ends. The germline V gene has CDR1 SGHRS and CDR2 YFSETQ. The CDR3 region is CASRGEYNSPLHF. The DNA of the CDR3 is TGCGCCAGCCGAGGTGAATATAATTCACCCCTCCACTTT.

In DNA, the CDR3 is TGTGCCAGTTACAGGGGAGGCCGCTCAAATAATTCACCCCTCCACTTT. Translated, it gives CASYRGGRSNNSPLHF. The V and J genes are TRBV6-6 and TRBJ1-6; 7 positions agree with TRBD1. CDR3 size: 16 residues. CDR1 MNHNY and CDR2 SVGAGI come from the germline V gene (reference sequence). Trimming cost V 9 bases and J 5 bases; bases outside gene matches: 13.

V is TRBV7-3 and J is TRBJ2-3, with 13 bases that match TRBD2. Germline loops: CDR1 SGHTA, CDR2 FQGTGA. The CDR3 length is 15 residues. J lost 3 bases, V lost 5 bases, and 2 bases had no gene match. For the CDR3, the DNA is TGTGCCAGCAGCGAGGGACTAGCGGGAACAGATACGCAGTATTTT. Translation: CASSEGLAGTDTQYF.

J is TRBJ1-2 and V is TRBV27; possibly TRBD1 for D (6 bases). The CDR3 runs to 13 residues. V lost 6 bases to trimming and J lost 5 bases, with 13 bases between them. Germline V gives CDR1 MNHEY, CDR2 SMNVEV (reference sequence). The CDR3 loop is CASRDRQVYGYTF. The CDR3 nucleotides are TGTGCCAGCAGGGACAGACAGGTTTATGGCTACACCTTC.

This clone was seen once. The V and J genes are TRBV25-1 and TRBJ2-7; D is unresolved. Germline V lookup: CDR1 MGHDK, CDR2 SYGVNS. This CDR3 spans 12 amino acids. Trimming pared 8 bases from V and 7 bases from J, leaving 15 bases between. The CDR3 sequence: CASGAPKWEQYF. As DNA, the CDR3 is TGTGCCAGCGGAGCTCCCAAGTGGGAGCAGTACTTC.

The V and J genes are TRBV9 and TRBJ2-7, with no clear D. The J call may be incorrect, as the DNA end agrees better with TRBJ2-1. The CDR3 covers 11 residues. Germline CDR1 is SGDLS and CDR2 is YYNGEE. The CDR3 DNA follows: TGTGCCAGCAGCGTAAACTACGAGCAGTTCTTC. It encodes CASSVNYEQFF.

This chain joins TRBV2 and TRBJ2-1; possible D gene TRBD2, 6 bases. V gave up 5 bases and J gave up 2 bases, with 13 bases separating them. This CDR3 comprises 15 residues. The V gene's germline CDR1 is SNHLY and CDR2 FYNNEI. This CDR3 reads CASSTGTSAYNEQFF. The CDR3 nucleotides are TGTGCCAGCAGTACCGGGACTTCCGCCTACAATGAGCAGTTCTTC.

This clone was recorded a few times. The CDR3 nucleotides are TGTGCCAGTAGTCCCGGGACTAGCGGGGGGCAGTTCTTC. It yields the protein CASSPGTSGGQFF. The chain combines TRBV19 with TRBJ2-1, with 14 bases matching TRBD2. The V and J ends lost 5 bases and 12 bases, in that order; junction bases with no gene match: 3. The CDR3 is made up of 13 amino acids. Germline V gene sequence: CDR1 LNHDA, CDR2 SQIVND (reference sequence).

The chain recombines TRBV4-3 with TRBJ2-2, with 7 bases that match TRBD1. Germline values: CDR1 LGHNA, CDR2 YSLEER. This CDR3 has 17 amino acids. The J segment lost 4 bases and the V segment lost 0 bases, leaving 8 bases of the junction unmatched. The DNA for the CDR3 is TGCGCCAGCAGCCAAGATAGGGGGCTAGCAGTCACCGGGGAGCTGTTTTTT. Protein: CASSQDRGLAVTGELFF.

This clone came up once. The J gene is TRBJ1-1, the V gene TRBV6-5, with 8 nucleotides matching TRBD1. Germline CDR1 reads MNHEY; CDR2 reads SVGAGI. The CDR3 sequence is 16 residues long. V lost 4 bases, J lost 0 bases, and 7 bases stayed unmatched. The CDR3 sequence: CASSLTGERLNTEAFF. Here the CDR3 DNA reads TGTGCCAGCAGTTTGACAGGGGAGAGGCTGAACACTGAAGCTTTCTTT.

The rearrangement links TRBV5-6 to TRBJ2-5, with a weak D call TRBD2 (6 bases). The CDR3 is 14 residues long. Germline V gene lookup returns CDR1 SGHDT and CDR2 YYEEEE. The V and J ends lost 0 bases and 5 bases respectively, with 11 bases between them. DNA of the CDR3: TGTGCCAGCAGCTTGGGGCAGAGCGGGGAGACCCAGTACTTC. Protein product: CASSLGQSGETQYF.

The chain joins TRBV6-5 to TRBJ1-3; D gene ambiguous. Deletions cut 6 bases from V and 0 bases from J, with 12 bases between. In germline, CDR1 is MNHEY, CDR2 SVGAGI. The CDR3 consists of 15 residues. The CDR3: CASRTYPTSGNTIYF. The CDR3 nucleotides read TGTGCCAGCAGGACATACCCTACCTCTGGAAACACCATATATTTT.

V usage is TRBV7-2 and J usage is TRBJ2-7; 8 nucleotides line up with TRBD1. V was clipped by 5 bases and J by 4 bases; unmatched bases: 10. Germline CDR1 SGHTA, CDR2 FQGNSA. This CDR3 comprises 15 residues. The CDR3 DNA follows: TGTGCCAGCAGCCTAACCTACAGGGGGGATTACGAGCAGTACTTC. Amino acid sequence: CASSLTYRGDYEQYF. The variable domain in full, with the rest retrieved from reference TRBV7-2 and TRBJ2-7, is GAGVSQSPSNKVTEKGKDVELRCDPISGHTALYWYRQSLGQGLEFLIYFQGNSAPDKSGLPSDRFSAERTGGSVSTLTIQRTQQEDSAVYLCASSLTYRGDYEQYFGPGTRLTVT.

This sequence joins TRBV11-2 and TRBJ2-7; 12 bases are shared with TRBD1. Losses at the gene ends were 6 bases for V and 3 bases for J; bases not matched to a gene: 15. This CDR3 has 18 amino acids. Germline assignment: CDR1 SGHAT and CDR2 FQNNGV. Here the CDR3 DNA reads TGTGCCAGCAGTGCACGGGACAGGGGGCAAGAAAGACTCTACGAGCAGTACTTC. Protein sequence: CASSARDRGQERLYEQYF.

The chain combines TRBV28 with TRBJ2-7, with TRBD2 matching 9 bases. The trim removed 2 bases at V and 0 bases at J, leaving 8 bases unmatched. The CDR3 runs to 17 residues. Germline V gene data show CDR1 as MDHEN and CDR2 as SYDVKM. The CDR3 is CASSLSTASGISYEQYF. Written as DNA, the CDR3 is TGTGCCAGCAGTTTAAGTACAGCTAGCGGGATCTCCTACGAGCAGTACTTC. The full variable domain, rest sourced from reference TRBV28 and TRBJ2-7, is DVKVTQSSRYLVKRTGEKVFLECVQDMDHENMFWYRQDPGLGLRLIYFSYDVKMKEKGDIPEGYSVSREKKERFSLILESASTNQTSMYLCASSLSTASGISYEQYFGPGTRLTVT.

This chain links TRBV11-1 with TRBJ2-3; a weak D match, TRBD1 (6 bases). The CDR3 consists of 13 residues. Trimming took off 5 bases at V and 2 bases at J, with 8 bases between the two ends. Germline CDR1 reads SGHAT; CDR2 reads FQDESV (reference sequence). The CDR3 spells CASSRDITDTQYF. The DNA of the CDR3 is TGTGCCAGCAGCCGGGACATCACAGATACGCAGTATTTT.

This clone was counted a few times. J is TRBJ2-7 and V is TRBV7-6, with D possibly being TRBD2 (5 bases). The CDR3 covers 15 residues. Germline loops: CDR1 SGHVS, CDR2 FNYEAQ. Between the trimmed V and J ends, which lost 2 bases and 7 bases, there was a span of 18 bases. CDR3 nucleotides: TGTGCCAGCAGCTTATTCTGGTCTGGGCCGGGGGAGCAGTACTTC. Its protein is CASSLFWSGPGEQYF.

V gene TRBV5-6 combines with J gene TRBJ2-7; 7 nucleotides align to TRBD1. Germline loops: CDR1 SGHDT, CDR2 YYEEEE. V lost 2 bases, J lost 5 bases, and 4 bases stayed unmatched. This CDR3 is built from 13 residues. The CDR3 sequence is CASSLGQVDEQYF. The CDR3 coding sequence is TGTGCCAGCAGCTTAGGACAGGTTGACGAGCAGTACTTC. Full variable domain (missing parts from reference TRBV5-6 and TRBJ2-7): DAGVTQSPTHLIKTRGQQVTLRCSPKSGHDTVSWYQQALGQGPQFIFQYYEEEERQRGNFPDRFSGHQFPNYSSELNVNALLLGDSALYLCASSLGQVDEQYFGPGTRLTVT.

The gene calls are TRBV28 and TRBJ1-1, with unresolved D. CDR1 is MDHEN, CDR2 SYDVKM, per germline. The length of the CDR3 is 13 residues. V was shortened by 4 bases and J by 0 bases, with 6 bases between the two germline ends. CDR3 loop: CASSSPVNTEAFF. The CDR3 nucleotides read TGTGCCAGCAGTTCCCCAGTGAACACTGAAGCTTTCTTT.

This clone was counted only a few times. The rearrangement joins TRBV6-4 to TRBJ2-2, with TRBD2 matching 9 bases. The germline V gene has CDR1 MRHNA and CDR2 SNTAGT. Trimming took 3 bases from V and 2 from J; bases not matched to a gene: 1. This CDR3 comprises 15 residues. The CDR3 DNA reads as TGTGCCAGCAGTGAGCGGGGGGGCAACACCGGGGAGCTGTTTTTT. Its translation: CASSERGGNTGELFF.

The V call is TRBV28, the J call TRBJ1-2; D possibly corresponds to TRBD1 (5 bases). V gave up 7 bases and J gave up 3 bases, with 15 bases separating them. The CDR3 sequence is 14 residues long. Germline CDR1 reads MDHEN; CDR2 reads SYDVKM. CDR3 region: CASIPGGSDYGYTF. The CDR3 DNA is TGTGCCAGCATCCCCGGGGGGAGCGACTATGGCTACACCTTC.

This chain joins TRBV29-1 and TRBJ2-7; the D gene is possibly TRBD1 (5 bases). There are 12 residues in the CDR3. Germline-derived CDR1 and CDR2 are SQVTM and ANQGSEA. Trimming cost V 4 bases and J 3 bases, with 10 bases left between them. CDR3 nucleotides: TGCAGCGTTGTGGAAAGGGGCTACGAGCAGTACTTC. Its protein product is CSVVERGYEQYF.

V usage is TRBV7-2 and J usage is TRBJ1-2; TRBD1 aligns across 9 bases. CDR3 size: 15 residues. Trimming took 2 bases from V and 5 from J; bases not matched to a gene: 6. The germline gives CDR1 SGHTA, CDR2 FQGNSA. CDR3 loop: CASSLPTGGGYGYTF. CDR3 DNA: TGTGCCAGCAGCTTACCGACAGGGGGAGGATATGGCTACACCTTC.

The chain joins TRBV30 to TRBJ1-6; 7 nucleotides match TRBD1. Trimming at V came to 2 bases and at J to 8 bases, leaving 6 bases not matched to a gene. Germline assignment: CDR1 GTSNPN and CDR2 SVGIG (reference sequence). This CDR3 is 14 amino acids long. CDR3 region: CAWSLGGTDSPLHF. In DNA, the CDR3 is TGTGCCTGGAGTTTAGGGGGCACGGATTCACCCCTCCACTTT.